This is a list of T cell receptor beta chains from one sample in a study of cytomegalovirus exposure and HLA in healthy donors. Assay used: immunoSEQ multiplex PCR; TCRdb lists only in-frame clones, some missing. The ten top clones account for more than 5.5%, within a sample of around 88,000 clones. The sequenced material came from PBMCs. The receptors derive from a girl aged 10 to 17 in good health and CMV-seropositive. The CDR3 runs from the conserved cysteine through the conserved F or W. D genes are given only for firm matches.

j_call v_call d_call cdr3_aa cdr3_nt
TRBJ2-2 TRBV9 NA CASLGSGTGELFF TGTGCCAGCTTGGGGAGTGGCACCGGGGAGCTGTTTTTT
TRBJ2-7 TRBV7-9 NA CASSYSTYEQYF TGTGCCAGCAGTTATAGTACCTACGAGCAGTACTTC
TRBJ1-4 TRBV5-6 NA CASSLGQTNEKLFF TGTGCCAGCAGCTTGGGACAGACGAATGAAAAACTGTTTTTT
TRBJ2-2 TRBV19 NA CASSIVSTNTGELFF TGTGCCAGTAGTATAGTCAGTACGAACACCGGGGAGCTGTTTTTT
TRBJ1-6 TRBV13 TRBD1 CASSRRDRDPLALHF TGTGCCAGCAGCCGACGGGACAGGGACCCTTTGGCCCTCCACTTT
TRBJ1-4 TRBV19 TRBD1 CASSEGQGPFEKLFF TGTGCCAGTAGTGAGGGACAGGGTCCTTTTGAAAAACTGTTTTTT
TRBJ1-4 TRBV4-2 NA CASSQGEQRGKLFF TGTGCCAGCAGCCAAGGGGAACAGCGAGGGAAACTGTTTTTT
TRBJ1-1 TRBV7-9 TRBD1 CASSKGQMNTEAFF TGTGCCAGCAGCAAGGGACAGATGAACACTGAAGCTTTCTTT
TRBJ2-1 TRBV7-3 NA CASSPGSGRSDNEQFF TGTGCCAGCAGCCCCGGATCGGGGAGGTCTGACAATGAGCAGTTCTTC
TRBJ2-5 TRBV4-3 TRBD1 CASSQEATRTGTQETQYF TGCGCCAGCAGCCAAGAGGCGACGAGGACAGGTACTCAAGAGACCCAGTACTTC
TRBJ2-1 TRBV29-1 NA CSAAVHEQFF TGCAGCGCCGCGGTACATGAGCAGTTCTTC
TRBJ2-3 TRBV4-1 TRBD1 CAGSQEGQGIGDTQYF TGCGCCGGCAGCCAAGAGGGACAGGGCATAGGAGATACGCAGTATTTT
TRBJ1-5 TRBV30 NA CASPQGRGSNQPQHF TGTGCCTCCCCCCAGGGGAGGGGTAGCAATCAGCCCCAGCATTTT
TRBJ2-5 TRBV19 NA CASSPSAETQYF TGTGCCAGTAGTCCCTCCGCGGAGACCCAGTACTTC
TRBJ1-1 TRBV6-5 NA CASRRERQNTEAFF TGTGCCAGCAGGAGGGAAAGGCAGAACACTGAAGCTTTCTTT
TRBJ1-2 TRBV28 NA CASSDSQNYGYTF TGTGCCAGCAGCGACTCTCAGAACTATGGCTACACCTTC
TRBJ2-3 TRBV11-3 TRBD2 CASTLAGDLDF TGTGCCAGCACCCTAGCGGGGGACCTTGATTTT
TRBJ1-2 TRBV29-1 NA CSVHGVQGWVYGYTF TGCAGCGTCCATGGGGTCCAGGGTTGGGTTTATGGCTACACCTTC
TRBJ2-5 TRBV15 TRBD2 CATSSLAGVRQETQYF TGTGCCACCAGCAGCCTAGCGGGGGTTCGCCAAGAGACCCAGTACTTC
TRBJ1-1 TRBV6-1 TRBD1 CASRETGLEAEAFF TGTGCCAGCAGAGAGACAGGGTTAGAGGCTGAAGCTTTCTTT
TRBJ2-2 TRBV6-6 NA CASSYSKWGRTGELFF TGTGCCAGCAGTTACTCGAAGTGGGGGCGAACCGGGGAGCTGTTTTTT
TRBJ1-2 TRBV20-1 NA CSAQGHYGYTF TGCAGTGCTCAGGGGCACTATGGCTACACCTTC
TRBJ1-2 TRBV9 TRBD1 CASSAGTEIYGYTF TGTGCCAGCAGTGCCGGGACAGAGATCTATGGCTACACCTTC